Following are 31 T cell receptor beta chains from one sample sequenced in a study of blood T cell repertoires in COVID-19. The assay was immunoSEQ multiplex PCR, and TCRdb's table has in-frame clones only and misses some. The repertoire holds about 330,000 clones, with over 70% as singletons. The specimen sequenced was PBMCs or T cells enriched from blood (not recorded which). These receptors originate from a man aged 25-40 years who had recovered from COVID-19.

The genes are TRBV6-5 and TRBJ1-1; D is uncertain. The CDR3 is made up of 11 amino acids. V dropped 7 bases and J dropped 3 bases, with 6 bases sitting between them. CDR1 MNHEY and CDR2 SVGAGI come from the germline V gene. This CDR3 reads CASKHDTEAFF. DNA of the CDR3: TGTGCCAGCAAACACGACACTGAAGCTTTCTTT.

This chain uses TRBV25-1 with TRBJ2-5; tentatively, D is TRBD1 (7 bases). V lost 3 bases to trimming and J lost 2 bases, with 16 bases between them. CDR3 length equals 16 residues. CDR1 and CDR2 (germline): MGHDK, SYGVNS. The DNA for the CDR3 is TGTGCCAGCAGTGACCCACAGGGGAGCGGGCAAGAGACCCAGTACTTC. Translated, it gives CASSDPQGSGQETQYF.

This sequence joins TRBV30 and TRBJ1-3; no clear D. This CDR3 is 14 amino acids long. The germline gives CDR1 GTSNPN, CDR2 SVGIG (reference sequence). Trimming removed 0 bases from V and 3 bases from J, with 9 bases in between. CDR3 nucleotides: TGTGCCTGGAGTGTACTTAACGGTGGAAACACCATATATTTT. Protein product: CAWSVLNGGNTIYF.

The chain uses TRBV19 and TRBJ1-5; tentative D call: TRBD1 (5 bases). V gave up 3 bases and J gave up 0 bases, with 18 bases separating them. The germline V gene encodes CDR1 LNHDA and CDR2 SQIVND (reference sequence). This CDR3 is built from 18 residues. The CDR3, as DNA: TGTGCCAGTAGTATCCCGAGGAACAGGATGGATAGCAATCAGCCCCAGCATTTT. The encoded protein is CASSIPRNRMDSNQPQHF.

The J gene is TRBJ1-6, the V gene TRBV9, with unresolved D. Germline V CDR1 and CDR2: SGDLS, YYNGEE. The CDR3 consists of 14 residues. Trimming took 2 bases from V and 7 from J, leaving 10 bases between them. In DNA form, the CDR3 reads TGTGCCAGCAGCGTCGGGAGGGTGAATTCACCCCTCCACTTT. Translation gives CASSVGRVNSPLHF.

The table lists this clone with a few counts. This chain joins TRBV28 and TRBJ1-2; TRBD1 matches 9 bases. J lost 8 bases, V lost 2 bases, and 12 bases had no gene match. The CDR3 has 16 amino acids. Germline loops: CDR1 MDHEN, CDR2 SYDVKM. The CDR3 DNA is TGTGCCAGCAGTTTAAGCCCCCTCGGGACAGGGAAGGGCTACACCTTC. It encodes CASSLSPLGTGKGYTF.

In DNA, the CDR3 is TGTGCCAGCTCACCAGGTCTTAGCTCTGGAAACACCATATATTTT. Translated: CASSPGLSSGNTIYF. The chain joins TRBV18 to TRBJ1-3; D call uncertain. Germline CDR1 reads KGHSH; CDR2 reads LQKENI. V shed 2 bases and J shed 0 bases, with 8 bases lying between them. The CDR3 extends over 15 amino acids.

The chain couples TRBV30 to TRBJ2-4, with 7 bases fitting TRBD1. The junction had 3 bases not matched to a gene; V was cut back by 7 bases and J by 0 bases. Germline-derived CDR1 and CDR2 are GTSNPN and SVGIG (reference sequence). The CDR3 has 13 residues. This chain's CDR3 is CALTGIAKNIQYF. CDR3 in DNA: TGTGCCTTGACAGGGATAGCCAAAAACATTCAGTACTTC.

The chain recombines TRBV6-5 with TRBJ1-1, with 9 bases matching TRBD1. CDR1 and CDR2 (germline): MNHEY, SVGAGI. The junction had 3 bases not matched to a gene; V was cut back by 6 bases and J by 1 base. The CDR3 runs 14 residues. This CDR3 reads CASRPGQGNTEAFF. In DNA form, the CDR3 reads TGTGCCAGCAGGCCGGGACAGGGGAACACTGAAGCTTTCTTT.

The J gene is TRBJ1-6, the V gene TRBV2; maybe TRBD1 (5 bases). Germline assignment: CDR1 SNHLY and CDR2 FYNNEI. This CDR3 is built from 13 residues. V was trimmed by 6 bases and J by 10 bases, leaving 13 bases between them. CDR3 bases: TGTGCCAGCAGAGCAGACAGTCGATCACCCCTCCACTTT. This encodes CASRADSRSPLHF.

The chain has TRBV11-1 and TRBJ2-2, with 7 bases aligning to TRBD1. J lost 0 bases, V lost 5 bases, and 3 bases had no gene match. The CDR3 is made up of 15 amino acids. CDR1 is SGHAT, CDR2 FQDESV, per germline (reference sequence). In DNA form, the CDR3 reads TGTGCCAGCAGCCGGGACAGAACGAACACCGGGGAGCTGTTTTTT. Its protein product is CASSRDRTNTGELFF.

The rearrangement uses TRBV7-9 and TRBJ2-7, with D maybe TRBD2 (5 bases). Trimming left V 2 bases short and J 2 bases short, with 7 bases between. Germline values: CDR1 SEHNR, CDR2 FQNEAQ (reference sequence). This CDR3 is 13 amino acids long. The CDR3 region is CASSLRGAYEQYF. CDR3 sequence (DNA): TGTGCCAGCAGCTTACGGGGAGCCTACGAGCAGTACTTC.

The chain links TRBV7-9 to TRBJ1-2; 11 bases are a match to TRBD1. J gave up 6 bases and V 3 bases, and 6 bases lay outside the gene matches. Germline CDR1 is SEHNR and CDR2 is FQNEAQ (reference sequence). The length of the CDR3 is 15 residues. Written as DNA, the CDR3 is TGTGCCAGCAGCTTGGGACAGGGGGTGGATAATGGCTACACCTTC. It is translated as CASSLGQGVDNGYTF. Based on the CDR3 plus reference TRBV7-9 and TRBJ1-2, the full variable domain is DTGVSQNPRHKITKRGQNVTFRCDPISEHNRLYWYRQTLGQGPEFLTYFQNEAQLEKSRLLSDRFSAERPKGSFSTLEIQRTEQGDSAMYLCASSLGQGVDNGYTFGSGTRLTVV.

This CDR3 reads CASGSLASSTDTQYF. The CDR3 DNA follows: TGTGCCAGCGGCTCACTAGCGTCTAGCACAGATACGCAGTATTTT. This chain joins TRBV7-9 and TRBJ2-3; 7 nucleotides align to TRBD2. The CDR3 has 15 amino acids. Trimming removed 8 bases from V and 0 bases from J; junction bases left unmatched: 8. Germline-derived CDR1 and CDR2 are SEHNR and FQNEAQ (reference sequence).

This chain joins TRBV24-1 and TRBJ1-5; D may be TRBD1 (5 bases). Germline values: CDR1 KGHDR, CDR2 SFDVKD. This CDR3 is built from 15 residues. Trimming removed 3 bases at V and 0 bases at J, with 8 bases between. The CDR3: CATSDRGDSNQPQHF. The CDR3 nucleotides are TGTGCCACCAGTGATAGGGGTGATAGCAATCAGCCCCAGCATTTT.

The chain combines TRBV14 with TRBJ2-1; 8 nucleotides line up with TRBD2. Germline V gene data show CDR1 as SGHDN and CDR2 as FVKESK. The CDR3 extends over 18 amino acids. The V gene end was trimmed by 1 base and the J gene end by 4 bases; junction bases not matched to a gene: 12. The CDR3 coding sequence is TGTGCCAGCAGCCAAGGTCGGGGAAGCGGGGGACGATACAATGAGCAGTTCTTC. Protein product: CASSQGRGSGGRYNEQFF.

The V and J genes are TRBV18 and TRBJ1-1; D not resolved. The germline V gene has CDR1 KGHSH and CDR2 LQKENI. Trimming pared 2 bases from V and 1 base from J, leaving 8 bases between. This CDR3 region has 14 residues. The DNA for the CDR3 is TGTGCCAGCTCACCAATTACAGCGAACACTGAAGCTTTCTTT. Translated: CASSPITANTEAFF.

The chain recombines TRBV6-4 with TRBJ1-1; TRBD1 aligns across 9 bases. The CDR3 spans 16 residues. V was clipped by 6 bases and J by 1 base; unmatched bases: 9. CDR1 is MRHNA and CDR2 is SNTAGT in the germline V gene. CDR3 coding DNA: TGTGCCAGCAGACCTAGGACAGGGGAGGGGAACACTGAAGCTTTCTTT. This gives the protein CASRPRTGEGNTEAFF.

This chain connects TRBV6-2 or TRBV6-3 to TRBJ2-7; TRBD2 matches 7 bases. The CDR3 length is 15 residues. V dropped 0 bases and J dropped 1; count of bases not matched to a gene: 3. The V gene's germline CDR1 is MNHEY and CDR2 SVGEGT. The CDR3 is CASSYSGGGSYEQYF. The CDR3 DNA sequence: TGTGCCAGCAGTTACTCCGGCGGGGGTTCCTACGAGCAGTACTTC.

The CDR3 sequence is CASRGSGVPYEQYF. The CDR3 DNA is TGTGCCAGCAGAGGGTCAGGGGTCCCCTACGAGCAGTACTTC. This rearrangement joins TRBV2 to TRBJ2-7, with D tentatively TRBD1 (6 bases). The CDR3 length is 14 residues. V was clipped by 6 bases and J by 2 bases, with 14 bases between them. Looked up from germline, CDR1 is SNHLY and CDR2 is FYNNEI.

The genes are TRBV29-1 and TRBJ2-1; 7 bases are a match to TRBD2. Looked up from germline, CDR1 is SQVTM and CDR2 is ANQGSEA. The CDR3 runs to 15 residues. The junction had 6 bases not matched to a gene; V was cut back by 1 base and J by 3 bases. The CDR3 here is CSVEGGGFNYNEQFF. CDR3 in DNA: TGCAGCGTTGAAGGGGGGGGTTTTAACTACAATGAGCAGTTCTTC.

The chain employs TRBV2 and TRBJ1-6; D is ambiguous. Trimming pared 7 bases from V and 6 bases from J, leaving 16 bases between. Looked up from germline, CDR1 is SNHLY and CDR2 is FYNNEI. The CDR3 runs to 15 residues. CDR3 region: CASTLGGNVNSPLHF. In DNA form, the CDR3 reads TGTGCCAGCACCCTGGGAGGGAACGTTAATTCACCCCTCCACTTT.

Turning to this clone: Other DNA sequences of this sample code for an identical CDR3. This chain joins TRBV18 and TRBJ1-5, with 9 bases lining up with TRBD1. The CDR3 contains 15 residues. V shed 6 bases, J shed 5 bases, and the junction held 8 bases outside the gene matches. CDR1 and CDR2 from the germline V gene are KGHSH and LQKENI. The CDR3: CASSQGQGGYQPQHF. CDR3 in DNA: TGTGCCAGCTCGCAGGGACAGGGAGGATATCAGCCCCAGCATTTT.

The gene calls are TRBV9 and TRBJ1-6; D is possibly TRBD1 (6 bases). The CDR3 is 21 residues long. The germline gives CDR1 SGDLS, CDR2 YYNGEE. Between the trimmed V and J ends, which lost 3 bases and 4 bases, there was a span of 29 bases. DNA for the CDR3: TGTGCCAGCAGCGAATCGGGGGGGTTATGGGACACCTCAATGTATAATTCACCCCTCCACTTT. Protein: CASSESGGLWDTSMYNSPLHF.

The gene calls are TRBV28 and TRBJ1-1; TRBD1 matches 9 bases. The CDR3 runs to 16 residues. Germline lookup yields CDR1 MDHEN and CDR2 SYDVKM. With 4 bases clipped from V and 2 bases from J, the junction kept 8 bases outside the gene matches. For the CDR3, the DNA is TGTGCCAGCAGTTCGGCCGGGACAGGGCTTAACACTGAAGCTTTCTTT. It translates to CASSSAGTGLNTEAFF.

This clone has a single count. The rearrangement uses TRBV7-9 and TRBJ2-2; weak D call: TRBD1 (6 bases). V was shortened by 2 bases and J by 5 bases, with 12 bases between the two germline ends. Germline CDR1 is SEHNR and CDR2 is FQNEAQ (reference sequence). This CDR3 has 15 residues. For the CDR3, the DNA is TGTGCCAGCAGCTTAATGCGACAGGCGACCGGGGAGCTGTTTTTT. Translating gives CASSLMRQATGELFF. Full variable domain (remainder filled in from reference TRBV7-9 and TRBJ2-2): DTGVSQNPRHKITKRGQNVTFRCDPISEHNRLYWYRQTLGQGPEFLTYFQNEAQLEKSRLLSDRFSAERPKGSFSTLEIQRTEQGDSAMYLCASSLMRQATGELFFGEGSRLTVL.

The chain uses TRBV28 and TRBJ1-1, with D hard to call. This CDR3 region has 13 residues. Germline values: CDR1 MDHEN, CDR2 SYDVKM. V was shortened by 8 bases and J by 7 bases, with 17 bases between the two germline ends. This CDR3 reads CASRPWEDNEAFF. CDR3 DNA sequence: TGTGCCAGCCGACCGTGGGAGGATAATGAAGCTTTCTTT.

V usage is TRBV2 and J usage is TRBJ1-1; D ambiguous. V lost 6 bases, J lost 11 bases, and 16 bases lay in between. The CDR3 sequence is 12 residues long. From germline, CDR1 is SNHLY and CDR2 FYNNEI. The CDR3 region has the DNA TGTGCCAGCAGCGCACCCCGTACCGGGGCTTTCTTT. Translated, it gives CASSAPRTGAFF.

V gene TRBV7-8 combines with J gene TRBJ2-3; 12 nucleotides line up with TRBD2. The V gene's germline CDR1 is SGHVS and CDR2 FQNEAQ. The CDR3 totals 15 residues. V was pared by 6 bases and J by 5 bases, with 6 bases of the junction left unmatched. The CDR3 DNA sequence: TGTGCCAGCAGACAGCTAGCGGGGGGGCTAGATACGCAGTATTTT. Protein sequence: CASRQLAGGLDTQYF. Filled out from reference TRBV7-8 and TRBJ2-3, the complete variable domain reads GAGVSQSPRYKVAKRGQDVALRCDPISGHVSLFWYQQALGQGPEFLTYFQNEAQLDKSGLPSDRFFAERPEGSVSTLKIQRTQQEDSAVYLCASRQLAGGLDTQYFGPGTRLTVL.

The rearrangement joins TRBV10-3 to TRBJ1-1; D is perhaps TRBD1 (6 bases). The CDR3 loop spans 14 amino acids. Germline V CDR1 and CDR2: ENHRY, SYGVKD. Trimming removed 4 bases from V and 5 bases from J, with 14 bases in between. In DNA, the CDR3 is TGTGCCATCAGTGCAGGACAGTGGGAGACTGAAGCTTTCTTT. Translation: CAISAGQWETEAFF.

The V call is TRBV28, the J call TRBJ2-7; D might be TRBD1 (8 bases). The germline V and J ends were trimmed by 7 bases and 2 bases, with 15 bases remaining between them. CDR3 length equals 14 residues. CDR1 and CDR2 from the germline V gene are MDHEN and SYDVKM. CDR3 in DNA: TGTGCCAGCAAAAGCGGGACAGGAGCCTACGAGCAGTACTTC. Its protein product is CASKSGTGAYEQYF.